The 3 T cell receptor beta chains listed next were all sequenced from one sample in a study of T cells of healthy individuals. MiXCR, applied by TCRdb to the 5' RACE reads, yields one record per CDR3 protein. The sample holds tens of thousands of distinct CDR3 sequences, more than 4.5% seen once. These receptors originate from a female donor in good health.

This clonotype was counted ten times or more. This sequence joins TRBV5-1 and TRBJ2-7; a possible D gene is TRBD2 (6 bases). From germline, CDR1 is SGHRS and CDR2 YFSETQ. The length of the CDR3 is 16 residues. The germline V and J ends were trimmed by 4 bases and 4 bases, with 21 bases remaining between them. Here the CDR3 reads CASSLGGLGRRYEQYF. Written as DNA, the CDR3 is TGCGCCAGCAGCCTGGGAGGTTTGGGGCGAAGATACGAGCAGTACTTC.

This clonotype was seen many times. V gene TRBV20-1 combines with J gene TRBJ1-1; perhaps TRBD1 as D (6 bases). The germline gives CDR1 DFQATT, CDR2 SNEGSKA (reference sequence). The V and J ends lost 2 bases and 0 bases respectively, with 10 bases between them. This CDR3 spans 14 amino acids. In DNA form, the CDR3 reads TGCAGTGCTAGACGTCAGGGGATGAACACTGAAGCTTTCTTT. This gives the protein CSARRQGMNTEAFF.

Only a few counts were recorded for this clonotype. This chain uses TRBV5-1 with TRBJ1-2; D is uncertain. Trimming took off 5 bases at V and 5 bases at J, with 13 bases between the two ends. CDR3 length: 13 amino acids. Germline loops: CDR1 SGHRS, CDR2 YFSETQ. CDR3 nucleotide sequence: TGCGCCAGCAGTGAACTTTCGGGGTATGGCTACACCTTC. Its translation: CASSELSGYGYTF.